Listed here are 14 T cell receptor beta chains from one sample, sequenced in a study of T cells expressing NK-cell markers. Reprocessing the 5' RACE reads, TCRdb reports a single entry for every CDR3 protein and omits DNA. The table counts 120,000 to 150,000 distinct CDR3 sequences; around 12% lies in the top ten. The specimen was blood T cells: a sorted CD56 or NKG2C T cell subset, CD4+ or CD8+ T cells, or bulk PBMC T cells (not recorded which). Receptors originate from a man aged 18 to 30 in good health.

This rearrangement joins TRBV23-1 to TRBJ2-7; the TCRdb D gene call, TRBD1, has no DNA to confirm it. TRBV23-1 is reported as an ORF; its role is uncertain. CDR3 size: 14 residues. CDR3 sequence: CASSLPGQGYEQYF.

V is TRBV24-1 and J is TRBJ1-5. The CDR3 runs to 15 residues. Per the germline V gene, CDR1 is KGHDR and CDR2 is SFDVKD. The CDR3 is CATSDSNYSNQPQHF.

The chain employs TRBV20-1 and TRBJ2-3; TCRdb lists TRBD2, though no DNA is available to test this call. CDR1 is DFQATT, CDR2 SNEGSKA, per germline (reference sequence). The CDR3 sequence is 16 residues long. CDR3 residues: CSAIGTSRRSTDTQYF.

V usage is TRBV13 and J usage is TRBJ1-1. The CDR3 is made up of 12 amino acids. In germline, CDR1 is PRHDT, CDR2 FYEKMQ (reference sequence). The CDR3 reads CASSSELKTAFF.

The CDR3 reads CAQRSPGAEAFF. The gene calls are TRBV30 and TRBJ1-1; TCRdb's assignment of TRBD1 cannot be checked, as there is no DNA. Germline V gene data show CDR1 as GTSNPN and CDR2 as SVGIG (reference sequence). The CDR3 has 12 amino acids.

The chain recombines TRBV7-9 with TRBJ2-5. The CDR3 has 15 amino acids. Germline V gene lookup returns CDR1 SEHNR and CDR2 FQNEAQ (reference sequence). The chain's CDR3 is CASSFLPTAEETQYF.

This chain uses TRBV15 with TRBJ2-7; the D call from TCRdb, TRBD1, cannot be confirmed without DNA. The CDR3 contains 15 residues. Per the germline V gene, CDR1 is LNHNV and CDR2 is YYDKDF (reference sequence). CDR3 protein: CATSLSDREIGEQYF.

J is TRBJ1-3 and V is TRBV20-1; without DNA, the TCRdb call of TRBD1 cannot be checked. Germline CDR1 DFQATT, CDR2 SNEGSKA (reference sequence). The CDR3 consists of 14 residues. The CDR3 sequence: CSASGTVSGNTIYF.

The J gene is TRBJ2-1, the V gene TRBV5-4. This CDR3 contains 11 residues. Germline lookup yields CDR1 SGHNT and CDR2 YYREEE (reference sequence). This chain's CDR3 is CASLQYNEQFF.

The chain combines TRBV12-3 or TRBV12-4 with TRBJ2-1; with no DNA, the TCRdb D assignment of TRBD2 cannot be verified. The CDR3 has 16 residues. CDR3 amino acids: CASNRAGSRSYNEQFF.

This chain joins TRBV19 and TRBJ2-7; the TCRdb call, TRBD2, lacks DNA for checking. Germline values: CDR1 LNHDA, CDR2 SQIVND (reference sequence). The CDR3 extends over 14 amino acids. The CDR3 region is CASSLLAGDYEQYF.

This chain uses TRBV27 with TRBJ1-3; TCRdb indicates TRBD1, and absent DNA this call remains unverified. This CDR3 has 14 residues. Looked up from germline, CDR1 is MNHEY and CDR2 is SMNVEV (reference sequence). The CDR3 sequence is CASRRDNSGNTIYF.

The chain employs TRBV29-1 and TRBJ2-1; lacking DNA, the TRBD2 call made by TCRdb goes unchecked. Germline CDR1 SQVTM, CDR2 ANQGSEA. The CDR3 runs 15 residues. The CDR3 region is CSVEDSNGRVNEQFF.

The chain joins TRBV10-2 to TRBJ2-7; TCRdb selects TRBD1, and the lack of DNA leaves this call unchecked. This CDR3 has 13 amino acids. Germline CDR1 and CDR2: WSHSY and SAAADI. This CDR3 reads CASSPGHTYEQYF.